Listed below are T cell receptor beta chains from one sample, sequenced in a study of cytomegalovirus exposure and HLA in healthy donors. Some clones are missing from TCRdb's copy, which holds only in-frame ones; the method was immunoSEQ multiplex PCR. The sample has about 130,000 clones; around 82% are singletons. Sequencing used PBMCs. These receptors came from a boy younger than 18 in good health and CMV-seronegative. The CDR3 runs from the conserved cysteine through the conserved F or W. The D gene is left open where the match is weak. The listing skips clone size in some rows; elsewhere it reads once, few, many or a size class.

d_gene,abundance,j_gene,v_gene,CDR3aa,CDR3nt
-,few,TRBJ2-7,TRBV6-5,CASSYLGIGEQYF,TGTGCCAGCAGTTACTTGGGTATCGGGGAGCAGTACTTC
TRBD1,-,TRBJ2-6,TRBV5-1,CASSLEGQGLQGANVLTF,TGCGCCAGCAGCTTGGAGGGACAGGGTTTGCAAGGGGCCAACGTCCTGACTTTC
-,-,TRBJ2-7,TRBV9,CASSVDVSWHYEQYF,TGTGCCAGCAGCGTAGACGTTTCTTGGCACTACGAGCAGTACTTC
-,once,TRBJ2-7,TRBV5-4,CASSSSPGTSSYEQYF,TGTGCCAGCAGCTCCAGCCCCGGGACAAGTTCCTACGAGCAGTACTTC
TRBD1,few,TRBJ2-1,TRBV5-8,CATTATGGLNNEQFF,TGTGCCACCACCGCCACAGGGGGTTTGAACAATGAGCAGTTCTTC
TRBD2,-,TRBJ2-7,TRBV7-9,CASSLSSGDSSYEQYF,TGTGCCAGCAGCTTATCTAGCGGGGATAGCTCCTACGAGCAGTACTTC
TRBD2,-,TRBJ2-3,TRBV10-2,CASRAAGGGDTQYF,TGCGCCAGCAGGGCTGCGGGAGGGGGAGATACGCAGTATTTT
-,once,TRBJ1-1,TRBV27,CASSPTGLGTEAFF,TGTGCCAGCAGTCCCACAGGGTTAGGGACTGAAGCTTTCTTT
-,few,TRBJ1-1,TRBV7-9,CASSTAIYPNTEAFF,TGTGCCAGCAGCACAGCAATCTACCCGAACACTGAAGCTTTCTTT
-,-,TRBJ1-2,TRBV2,CASGPDGGGGYTF,TGTGCCAGTGGCCCGGACGGTGGGGGCGGCTACACCTTC
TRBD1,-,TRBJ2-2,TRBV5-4,CASKQGTGELFF,TGTGCCAGCAAACAGGGGACCGGGGAGCTGTTTTTT
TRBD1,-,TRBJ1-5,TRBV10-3,CAISEGQGNQPQHF,TGTGCCATCAGTGAGGGACAGGGTAATCAGCCCCAGCATTTT
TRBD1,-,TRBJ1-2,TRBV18,CASSPTGGANYGYTF,TGTGCCAGCTCACCCACAGGGGGCGCTAACTATGGCTACACCTTC
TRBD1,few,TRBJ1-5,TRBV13,CASSQGQGDQPQHF,TGTGCCAGCAGCCAGGGACAGGGGGATCAGCCCCAGCATTTT
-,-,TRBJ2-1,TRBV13,CASSLSRGATDNEQFF,TGTGCCAGCAGCTTATCTAGGGGTGCTACAGACAATGAGCAGTTCTTC
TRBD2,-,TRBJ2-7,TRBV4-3,CASSQGSGGHYEQYF,TGCGCCAGCAGCCAGGGGAGCGGGGGACACTACGAGCAGTACTTC
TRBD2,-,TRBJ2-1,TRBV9,CASSVDFATSGRGEQFF,TGTGCCAGCAGCGTAGACTTTGCGACTAGCGGGAGGGGGGAGCAGTTCTTC
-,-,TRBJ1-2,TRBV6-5,CASSLGRNYGYTF,TGTGCCAGCAGTCTCGGGAGAAACTATGGCTACACCTTC
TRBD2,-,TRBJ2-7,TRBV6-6,CASSLTGTTSYEQYF,TGTGCCAGCAGTCTTACCGGGACTACCAGCTACGAGCAGTACTTC
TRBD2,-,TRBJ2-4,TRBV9,CASSPGLAGAKNIQYF,TGTGCCAGCAGCCCCGGACTAGCGGGAGCCAAAAACATTCAGTACTTC
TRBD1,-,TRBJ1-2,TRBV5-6,CASSLLTGFDYGYTF,TGTGCCAGCAGCCTCCTGACAGGGTTCGACTATGGCTACACCTTC
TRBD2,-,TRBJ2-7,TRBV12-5,CASGLLREGRRYYEQYF,TGTGCTAGTGGTTTGCTCCGGGAGGGCCGGAGGTACTACGAGCAGTACTTC
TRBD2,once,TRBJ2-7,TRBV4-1,CASSQIAGVGSYEQYF,TGCGCCAGCAGCCAAATAGCGGGAGTGGGTAGCTACGAGCAGTACTTC
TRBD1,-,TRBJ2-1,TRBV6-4,CASSEYRGDPLDEQFF,TGTGCCAGCAGTGAGTACAGGGGCGACCCCTTGGATGAGCAGTTCTTC
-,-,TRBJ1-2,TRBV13,CASTLRAGVGYTF,TGTGCCAGCACCTTAAGGGCAGGGGTCGGCTACACCTTC
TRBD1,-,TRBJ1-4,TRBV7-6,CASSETGMGKLFF,TGTGCCAGCAGCGAGACAGGGATGGGAAAACTGTTTTTT
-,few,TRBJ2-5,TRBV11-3,CASSLGGGQETQYF,TGTGCCAGCAGCTTAGGCGGAGGGCAAGAGACCCAGTACTTC
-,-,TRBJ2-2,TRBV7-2,CANSLSGGTGELFF,TGTGCCAACAGCTTATCGGGTGGGACCGGGGAGCTGTTTTTT
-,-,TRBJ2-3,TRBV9,CASSPTNTDTQYF,TGTGCCAGCAGCCCCACAAACACAGATACGCAGTATTTT
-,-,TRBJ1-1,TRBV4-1,CASSQSQGSTAAFF,TGCGCCAGCAGCCAAAGTCAGGGAAGCACTGCAGCTTTCTTT
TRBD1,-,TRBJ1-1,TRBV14,CASSQETGGQGNTEAFF,TGTGCCAGCAGCCAAGAAACTGGGGGACAGGGAAACACTGAAGCTTTCTTT
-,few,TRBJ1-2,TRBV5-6,CASSLFGPSGGYTF,TGTGCCAGCAGCTTGTTTGGCCCTTCGGGTGGCTACACCTTC
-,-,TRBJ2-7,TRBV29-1,CSARRPTAPYEQYF,TGCAGCGCTCGGCGGCCAACTGCCCCCTACGAGCAGTACTTC
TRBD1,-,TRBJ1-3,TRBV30,CAWGGQGGLSSGNTIYF,TGTGCCTGGGGGGGACAGGGTGGATTAAGCTCTGGAAACACCATATATTTT
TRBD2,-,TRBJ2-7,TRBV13,CASSPRASGTYEQYF,TGTGCCAGCAGCCCGCGGGCTAGCGGGACCTACGAGCAGTACTTC
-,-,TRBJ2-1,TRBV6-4,CASSDATRGEQFF,TGTGCCAGCAGTGACGCCACCCGCGGTGAGCAGTTCTTC
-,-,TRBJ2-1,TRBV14,CASSLLRSSYNEQFF,TGTGCCAGCAGCCTGTTACGTAGCTCCTACAATGAGCAGTTCTTC
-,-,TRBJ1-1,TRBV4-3,CASSHRGSSWAFF,TGCGCCAGCAGCCATCGCGGATCTTCCTGGGCTTTCTTT
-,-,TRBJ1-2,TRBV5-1,CASSFRGTVEGYTF,TGCGCCAGCAGCTTCCGGGGGACGGTTGAGGGCTACACCTTC
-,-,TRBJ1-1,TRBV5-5,CASSLGENTEAFF,TGTGCCAGCAGCTTAGGGGAGAACACTGAAGCTTTCTTT
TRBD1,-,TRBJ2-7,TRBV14,CASSQDRDSTIEQYF,TGTGCCAGCAGCCAAGACCGGGACAGTACTATCGAGCAGTACTTC
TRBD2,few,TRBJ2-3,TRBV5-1,CASSEGLAADTQYF,TGCGCCAGCAGCGAGGGACTAGCGGCAGATACGCAGTATTTT
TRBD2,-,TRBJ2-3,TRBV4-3,CASSQEPGLAGVLSTDTQYF,TGCGCCAGCAGCCAGGAACCGGGACTAGCGGGAGTCTTAAGCACAGATACGCAGTATTTT
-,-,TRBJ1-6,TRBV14,CASSQELGTRWLHF,TGTGCCAGCAGCCAAGAACTGGGGACTAGGTGGCTCCACTTT